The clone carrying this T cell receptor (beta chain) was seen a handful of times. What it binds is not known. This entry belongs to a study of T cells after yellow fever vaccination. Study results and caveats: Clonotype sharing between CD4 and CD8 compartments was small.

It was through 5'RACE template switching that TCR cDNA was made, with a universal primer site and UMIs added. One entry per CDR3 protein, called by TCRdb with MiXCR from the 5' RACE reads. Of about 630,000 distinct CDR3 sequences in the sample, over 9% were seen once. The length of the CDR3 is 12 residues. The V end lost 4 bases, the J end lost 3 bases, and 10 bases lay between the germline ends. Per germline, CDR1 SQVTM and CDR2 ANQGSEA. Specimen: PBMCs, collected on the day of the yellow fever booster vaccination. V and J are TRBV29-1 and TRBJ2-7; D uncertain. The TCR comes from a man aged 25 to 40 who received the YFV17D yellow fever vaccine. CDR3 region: CSVVNDRYEQYF. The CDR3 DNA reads TGCAGCGTTGTGAATGACCGCTACGAGCAGTACTTC.